One sample yielded the 6 T cell receptor beta chains listed below, sequenced in a study of blood T cells in healthy people across ages (dated by TCRdb to 2015 to 2017). Libraries were built with 5' RACE. Sequenced on an Illumina HiSeq 2500. A second PCR of 7 to 11 cycles was run with a J-beta primer mix and a sample-barcoded 5' primer. TCRdb reran the public reads through fastp at Q25 and MiXCR, keeping productive beta chains. CDR3 protein sequences are deduplicated, and each keeps its most common genes and DNA. Across this sample there are roughly 800,000 distinct CDR3 sequences, with 55% to 70% seen only once. The ten largest make up about 20% of the sample. Material for sequencing was blood. The source of these receptors is a man aged 25 to 40 in good health.

V gene TRBV4-3 combines with J gene TRBJ2-7; 8 nucleotides agree with TRBD1. This CDR3 spans 16 amino acids. CDR1 and CDR2 from the germline V gene are LGHNA and YSLEER. V lost 0 bases and J lost 2; bases outside the gene matches: 6. This CDR3 reads CASSQDGTGYPYEQYF. Written as DNA, the CDR3 is TGCGCCAGCAGCCAAGACGGGACAGGATACCCCTACGAGCAGTACTTC.

This clonotype was seen a single time. The chain is built from TRBV7-9 and TRBJ1-6; 10 nucleotides align to TRBD1. Trimming at V came to 3 bases and at J to 10 bases, leaving 6 bases not matched to a gene. The length of the CDR3 is 15 residues. Germline V gene lookup returns CDR1 SEHNR and CDR2 FQNEAQ (reference sequence). CDR3 coding DNA: TGTGCCAGCAGCTTCCCGACAGGGGGCGACTCACCCCTCCACTTT. Protein product: CASSFPTGGDSPLHF.

The V and J genes are TRBV6-2 or TRBV6-3 and TRBJ2-1; D might be TRBD2 (5 bases). Looked up from germline, CDR1 is MNHEY and CDR2 is SVGEGT. The length of the CDR3 is 15 residues. V was shortened by 8 bases and J by 6 bases, with 20 bases between the two germline ends. CDR3 protein: CASPPQEVRGNEQFF. In DNA form, the CDR3 reads TGTGCCAGCCCCCCGCAAGAAGTCCGGGGCAATGAGCAGTTCTTC.

This clonotype was counted many times. The chain recombines TRBV27 with TRBJ2-7; D is unresolved. CDR3 length: 13 residues. CDR1 is MNHEY and CDR2 is SMNVEV in the germline V gene (reference sequence). The ends were cut back, 0 bases at V and 6 bases at J, with 9 bases in the middle. CDR3 in amino acids: CASSLSIYAEQYF. The CDR3 DNA follows: TGTGCCAGCAGTTTATCGATTTATGCCGAGCAGTACTTC.

This clonotype was seen more than once but under ten times. The chain has TRBV7-2 and TRBJ2-1; 8 bases map to TRBD2. There are 15 residues in the CDR3. CDR1 is SGHTA, CDR2 FQGNSA, per germline. V lost 2 bases to trimming and J lost 5 bases; unmatched junction nucleotides: 5. This CDR3 is CASSLPGGVHNEQFF. In DNA, the CDR3 is TGTGCCAGCAGCTTACCGGGGGGGGTGCACAATGAGCAGTTCTTC.

This clonotype has only one observation. The V call is TRBV20-1, the J call TRBJ2-4; D possibly corresponds to TRBD2 (5 bases). Germline V gene lookup returns CDR1 DFQATT and CDR2 SNEGSKA (reference sequence). The CDR3 extends over 14 amino acids. V was cut by 8 bases and J by 0 bases, with 14 bases left in between. The CDR3 DNA follows: TGCAGTTCAGACGGGGAACTAGCCAAAAACATTCAGTACTTC. This translates into CSSDGELAKNIQYF.